This TCR beta chain emerged from a study of T-cell reconstitution after alpha-beta-depleted transplantation in children. Germline values: CDR1 MGHRA, CDR2 YSYEKL. This CDR3 comprises 15 residues. Trimming took off 3 bases at V and 1 base at J, with 12 bases between the two ends. A library of TCRbeta sequences, prepared with unique molecular identifiers, was generated. TCRdb redid the calling of the PCR reads with MiXCR, one entry per CDR3 protein. Of 440,000 or so distinct CDR3 sequences listed, about 11% were seen once; the top ten hold 4.5% to 6.5%. The sequence was obtained from a human donor who donated a stem cell graft to a child with acute myeloid leukemia. The sequences come from PBMCs from the stem cell graft donor, collected from the stem cell graft. The J gene is TRBJ2-5, the V gene TRBV4-1; D not certain. As DNA, the CDR3 is TGCGCCAGCAGCCAGGAGTCCGGCCTCCAAGAGACCCAGTACTTC. Translation gives CASSQESGLQETQYF.